This T cell receptor beta chain derives from a study of blood T cell repertoires in COVID-19. For the study at large: T cells, B-cell-depleted T cells, or PBMCs supplied cDNA or gDNA.

The CDR3 runs to 11 residues. Between the trimmed V and J ends, which lost 7 bases and 8 bases, there was a span of 8 bases. In germline, CDR1 is LNHNV, CDR2 YYDKDF (reference sequence). Under the authors' procedure: Reference gene primer amplification gave estimated nucleated cell counts. Method: immunoSEQ multiplex PCR; TCRdb's copy keeps in-frame clones and lacks some. V and J calls and clone size are given by that table; D and trimming were obtained from the DNA. The table includes around 300,000 clones, about nine tenths detected once. The sequenced sample consisted of peripheral blood. This TCR was sampled from a woman in her twenties or thirties with active or convalescent COVID-19. The V and J genes are TRBV15 and TRBJ1-4, with unresolved D. The CDR3 region is CATTRREKLFF. Here the CDR3 DNA reads TGTGCCACCACTCGTCGGGAAAAACTGTTTTTT.